This TCR beta chain was captured in a study of blood T cell repertoires in COVID-19. Study-level information: Sites in the United States, Italy and Spain provided acute and convalescent COVID-19 samples. The analysed material was cDNA or gDNA that came from T cells, B-cell-depleted T cells, or PBMCs.

Original analysis: Amplified reference gene primers provided the basis for estimating nucleated cell counts. TCRdb's table, derived via immunoSEQ multiplex PCR, lists solely in-frame clones and lacks some. Clone size and V and J calls were adopted from that table, with D and trimming inferred from the DNA. The sample carries about 26,000 clones, around 85% recorded once. Seattle's enrolled individuals joined amid active infection and were then monitored longitudinally. Germline CDR1 WSHSY, CDR2 SAAADI. Trimming removed 6 bases from V and 2 bases from J, with 10 bases in between. This CDR3 region has 13 residues.

Material for sequencing was peripheral blood. The rearrangement links TRBV10-2 to TRBJ1-2; D might be TRBD1 (6 bases). This TCR was recovered from a woman at least 80 years old with COVID-19, enrolled during active disease. In DNA form, the CDR3 reads TGCGCCAGCAGGAACACAGGGAACTATGGCTACACCTTC. Translating it yields CASRNTGNYGYTF.